The present TCR beta chain was sequenced within a study of T cell responses to AZD1222 COVID-19 vaccine. Study as a whole: Both about-4-week and about-12-week second-dose recipients were combined.

Produced via immunoSEQ multiplex PCR; TCRdb's table is partial and in-frame only. The sample has about 55,000 clones; around nine tenths are singletons. Notes on the study in general: White British people made up most donors, females outnumbered males, and clonal diversity was possibly underestimated. A reported finding is that nearly half of spike-specific TCRs target unmutated variant regions.

This clone was seen only once. Its antigen is undetermined. Material: peripheral blood, obtained on day 0 of AZD1222 vaccination. This sequence was found in an adult in good health.

The CDR3 sequence is CASSLEVEDEQYF. DNA for the CDR3: TGTGCCAGCAGCTTAGAGGTAGAGGACGAGCAGTACTTC. The J gene is TRBJ2-7, the V gene TRBV7-2; no definite D call. The germline V and J ends were trimmed by 1 base and 5 bases, with 9 bases remaining between them. This CDR3 is 13 amino acids long. Looked up from germline, CDR1 is SGHTA and CDR2 is FQGNSA.